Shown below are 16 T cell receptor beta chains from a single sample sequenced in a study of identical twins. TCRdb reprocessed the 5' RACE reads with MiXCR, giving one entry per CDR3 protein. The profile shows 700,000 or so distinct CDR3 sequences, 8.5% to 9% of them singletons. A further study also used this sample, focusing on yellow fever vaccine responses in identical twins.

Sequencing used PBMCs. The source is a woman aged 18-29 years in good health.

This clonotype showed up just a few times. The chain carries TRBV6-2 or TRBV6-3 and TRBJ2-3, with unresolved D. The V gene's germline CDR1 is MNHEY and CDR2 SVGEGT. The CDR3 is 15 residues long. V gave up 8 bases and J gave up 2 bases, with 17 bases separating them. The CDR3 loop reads CASSLKVLATDTQYF. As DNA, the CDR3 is TGTGCCAGCTCGCTGAAGGTCCTCGCCACAGATACGCAGTATTTT.

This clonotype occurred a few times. CDR3 DNA: TGTGCCAGCAGCACCGGGACGCCGACCACCGGGGAGCTGTTTTTT. Translating it yields CASSTGTPTTGELFF. The chain uses TRBV5-6 and TRBJ2-2, with D perhaps being TRBD1 or TRBD2 (5 bases each). The CDR3 length is 15 residues. The germline V gene has CDR1 SGHDT and CDR2 YYEEEE. Deletions cut 4 bases from V and 4 bases from J, with 14 bases between.

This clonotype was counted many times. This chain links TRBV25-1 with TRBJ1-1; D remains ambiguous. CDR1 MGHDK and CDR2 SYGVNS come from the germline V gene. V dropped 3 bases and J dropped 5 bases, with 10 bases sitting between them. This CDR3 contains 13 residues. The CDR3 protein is CASSDPRGTEAFF. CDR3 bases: TGTGCCAGCAGTGACCCCAGAGGGACTGAAGCTTTCTTT.

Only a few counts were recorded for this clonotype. The CDR3 region is CASSVGRGGAAGNTIYF. CDR3 sequence (DNA): TGTGCCAGCAGCGTAGGTCGCGGGGGCGCGGCTGGAAACACCATATATTTT. J is TRBJ1-3 and V is TRBV9; weak D call: TRBD1 (6 bases). The CDR3 has 17 residues. V was pared by 0 bases and J by 2 bases, with 15 bases between. Germline V gives CDR1 SGDLS, CDR2 YYNGEE.

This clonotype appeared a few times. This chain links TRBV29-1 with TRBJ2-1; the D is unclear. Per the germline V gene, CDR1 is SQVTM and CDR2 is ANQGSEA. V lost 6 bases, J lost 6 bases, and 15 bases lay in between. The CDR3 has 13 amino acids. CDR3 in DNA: TGCAGCGTCCTCACCTCAGAAGGCAATGAGCAGTTCTTC. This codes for CSVLTSEGNEQFF.

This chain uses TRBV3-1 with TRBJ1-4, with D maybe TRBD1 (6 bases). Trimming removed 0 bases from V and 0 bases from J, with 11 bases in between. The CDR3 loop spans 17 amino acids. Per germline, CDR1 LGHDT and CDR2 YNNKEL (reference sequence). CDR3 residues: CASSQDWGGATNEKLFF. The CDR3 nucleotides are TGTGCCAGCAGCCAAGATTGGGGGGGCGCAACTAATGAAAAACTGTTTTTT.

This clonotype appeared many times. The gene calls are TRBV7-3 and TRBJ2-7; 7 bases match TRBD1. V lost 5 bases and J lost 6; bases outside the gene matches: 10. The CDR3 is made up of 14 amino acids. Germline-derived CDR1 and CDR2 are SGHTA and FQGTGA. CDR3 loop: CASSNGQVFSEQYF. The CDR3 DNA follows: TGTGCCAGCAGCAATGGACAGGTATTCTCCGAGCAGTACTTC.

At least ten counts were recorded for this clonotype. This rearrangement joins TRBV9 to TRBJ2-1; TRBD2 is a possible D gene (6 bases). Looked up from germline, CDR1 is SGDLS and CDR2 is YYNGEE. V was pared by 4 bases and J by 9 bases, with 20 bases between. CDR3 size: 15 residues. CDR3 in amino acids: CASSPPAGSIIEQFF. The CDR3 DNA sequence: TGTGCCAGCAGCCCTCCCGCCGGGAGTATCATTGAGCAGTTCTTC.

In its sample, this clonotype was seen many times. This CDR3 is CASSLVQREMNEQYF. In DNA, the CDR3 is TGTGCCAGCAGCTTGGTTCAGCGGGAAATGAACGAGCAGTACTTC. This chain joins TRBV5-5 and TRBJ2-7; 7 nucleotides agree with TRBD2. CDR3 length: 15 residues. The V and J ends lost 0 bases and 5 bases, in that order; junction bases with no gene match: 8. CDR1 and CDR2 from the germline V gene are SGHKS and YYEKEE (reference sequence).

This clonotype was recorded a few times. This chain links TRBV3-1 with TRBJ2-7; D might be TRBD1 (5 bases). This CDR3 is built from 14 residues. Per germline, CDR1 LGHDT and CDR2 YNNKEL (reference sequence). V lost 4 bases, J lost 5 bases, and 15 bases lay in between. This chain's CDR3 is CASSPRWQGDEQYF. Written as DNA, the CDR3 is TGTGCCAGCAGCCCGCGGTGGCAGGGCGACGAGCAGTACTTC.

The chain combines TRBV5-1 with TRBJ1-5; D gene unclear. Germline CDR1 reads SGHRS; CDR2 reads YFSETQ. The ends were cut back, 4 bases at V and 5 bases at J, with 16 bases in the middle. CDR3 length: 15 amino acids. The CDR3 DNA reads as TGCGCCAGCAGCCGTGGCGGGAGGGAATATCAGCCCCAGCATTTT. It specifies CASSRGGREYQPQHF.

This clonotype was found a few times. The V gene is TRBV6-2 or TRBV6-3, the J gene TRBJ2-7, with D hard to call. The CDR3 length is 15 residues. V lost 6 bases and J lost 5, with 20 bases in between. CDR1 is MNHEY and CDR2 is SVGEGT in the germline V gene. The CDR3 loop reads CASSLPPFLAHEQYF. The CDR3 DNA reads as TGTGCCAGCAGCCTACCTCCTTTTTTGGCGCACGAGCAGTACTTC.

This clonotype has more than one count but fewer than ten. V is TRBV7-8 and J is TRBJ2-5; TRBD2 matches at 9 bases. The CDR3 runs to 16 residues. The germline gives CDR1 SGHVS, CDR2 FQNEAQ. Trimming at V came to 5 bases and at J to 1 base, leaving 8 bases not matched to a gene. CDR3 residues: CASSQLTSGLQETQYF. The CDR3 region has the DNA TGTGCCAGCAGCCAGCTAACTAGCGGGCTCCAAGAGACCCAGTACTTC.

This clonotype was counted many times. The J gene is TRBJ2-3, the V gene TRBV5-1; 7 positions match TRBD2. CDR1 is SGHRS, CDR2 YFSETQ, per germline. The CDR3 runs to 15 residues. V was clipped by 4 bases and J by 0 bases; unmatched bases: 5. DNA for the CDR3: TGCGCCAGCAGCCTGCGGGAGCCTAGCACAGATACGCAGTATTTT. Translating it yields CASSLREPSTDTQYF.

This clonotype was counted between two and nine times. CDR3 amino acids: CASSRDRNVKNTEAFF. CDR3 nucleotide sequence: TGTGCCAGCAGCAGGGACAGGAACGTCAAGAACACTGAAGCTTTCTTT. This chain joins TRBV21-1 and TRBJ1-1; the table calls TRBD1, which could not be checked here. TRBV21-1 is tagged as a pseudogene. The CDR3 contains 16 residues.

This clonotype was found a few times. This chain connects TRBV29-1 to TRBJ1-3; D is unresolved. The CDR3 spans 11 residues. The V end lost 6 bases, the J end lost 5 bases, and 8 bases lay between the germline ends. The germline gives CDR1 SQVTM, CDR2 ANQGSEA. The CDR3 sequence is CSVPHRNTIYF. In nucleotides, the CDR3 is TGCAGCGTCCCTCATCGAAACACCATATATTTT. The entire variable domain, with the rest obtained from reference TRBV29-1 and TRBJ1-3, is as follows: SAVISQKPSRDICQRGTSLTIQCQVDSQVTMMFWYRQQPGQSLTLIATANQGSEATYESGFVIDKFPISRPNLTFSTLTVSNMSPEDSSIYLCSVPHRNTIYFGEGSWLTVV.